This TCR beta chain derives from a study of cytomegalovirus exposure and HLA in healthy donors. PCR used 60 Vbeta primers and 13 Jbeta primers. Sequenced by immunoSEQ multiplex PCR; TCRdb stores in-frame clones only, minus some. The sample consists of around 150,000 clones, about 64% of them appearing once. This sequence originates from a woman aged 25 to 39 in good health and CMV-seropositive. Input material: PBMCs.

The CDR3 region is CASSLGRGEAFF. CDR3 nucleotides: TGTGCCAGCAGCTTGGGGCGGGGAGAAGCTTTCTTT. The rearrangement joins TRBV5-6 to TRBJ1-1; D is undetermined. The CDR3 length is 12 residues. V lost 0 bases and J lost 8, with 8 bases in between. Germline lookup yields CDR1 SGHDT and CDR2 YYEEEE.